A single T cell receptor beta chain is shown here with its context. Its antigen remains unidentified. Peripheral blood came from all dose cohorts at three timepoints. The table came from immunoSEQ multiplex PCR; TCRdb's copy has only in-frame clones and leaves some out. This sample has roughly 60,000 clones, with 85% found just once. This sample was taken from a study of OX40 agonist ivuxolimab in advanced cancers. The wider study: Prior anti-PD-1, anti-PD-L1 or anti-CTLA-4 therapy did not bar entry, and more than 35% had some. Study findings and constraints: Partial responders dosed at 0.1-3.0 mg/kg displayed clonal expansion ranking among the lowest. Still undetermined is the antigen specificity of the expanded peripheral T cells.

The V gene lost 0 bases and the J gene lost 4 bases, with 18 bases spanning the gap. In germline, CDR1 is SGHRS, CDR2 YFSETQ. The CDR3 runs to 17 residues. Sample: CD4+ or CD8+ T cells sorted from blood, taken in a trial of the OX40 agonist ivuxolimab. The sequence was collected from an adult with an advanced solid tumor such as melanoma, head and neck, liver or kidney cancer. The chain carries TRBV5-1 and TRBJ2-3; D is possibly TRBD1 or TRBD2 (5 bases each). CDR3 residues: CASSLGQMGEGADTQYF. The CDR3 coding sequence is TGCGCCAGCAGCTTGGGACAGATGGGAGAGGGTGCAGATACGCAGTATTTT.